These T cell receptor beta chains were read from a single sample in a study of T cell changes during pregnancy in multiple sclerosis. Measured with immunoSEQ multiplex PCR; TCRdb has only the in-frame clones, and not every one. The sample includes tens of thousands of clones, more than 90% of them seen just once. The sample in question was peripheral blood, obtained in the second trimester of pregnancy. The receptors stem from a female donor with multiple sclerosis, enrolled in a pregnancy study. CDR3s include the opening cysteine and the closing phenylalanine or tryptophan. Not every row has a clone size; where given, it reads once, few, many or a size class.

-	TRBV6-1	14	CASIQRGNTGELFF
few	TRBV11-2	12	CASSRGNYGYTF
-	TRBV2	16	CASSDTSEQVTDTQYF
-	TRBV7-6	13	CASSAGGRYEQYF
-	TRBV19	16	CASTKTSDGNTGELFF
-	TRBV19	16	CASSIADSNLNQPQHF
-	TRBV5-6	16	CASSWANGGPGNTIYF
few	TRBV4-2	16	CASSQNQAGTYNEQFF
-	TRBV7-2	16	CASSLQRSGLGNEQFF
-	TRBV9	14	CASSPTGLGQPQHF
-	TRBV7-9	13	CASSSRGGEKLFF
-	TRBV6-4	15	CASSAGLAGVGEQFF
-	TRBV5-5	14	CASSFLSKNTEAFF
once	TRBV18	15	CASSERMSTGNTIYF
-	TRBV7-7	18	CASASLGGQGLTDYGYTF
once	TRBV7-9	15	CASSSTGHSNQPQHF
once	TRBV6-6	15	CASKHDRNSNQPQHF
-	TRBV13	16	CASSWRQGVRDTEAFF
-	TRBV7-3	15	CASSESSGGSYTQYF
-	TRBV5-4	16	CASSLAGGGFTIEQFF
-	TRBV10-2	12	CASGTSINEQFF
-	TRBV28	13	CASRVTVRTEAFF
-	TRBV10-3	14	CAIRPGQGFTEAFF
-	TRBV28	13	CASSLISGGEQYF
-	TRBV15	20	CATSREHLGQGATGANVLTF
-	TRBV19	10	CASSAGAHTF
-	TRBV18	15	CASSPAGGVTGELFF
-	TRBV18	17	CASSPKPLAGYSYEQYF
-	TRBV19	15	CASSTNRDFFTEQYF
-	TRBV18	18	CASSPYEGQVLSGNTIYF
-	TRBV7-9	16	CASSSFLAGGPSAKFF